This T cell receptor beta chain was sequenced for a study of identical twins. Germline lookup yields CDR1 DFQATT and CDR2 SNEGSKA (reference sequence). CDR3 length equals 15 residues. The trim removed 0 bases at V and 4 bases at J, leaving 5 bases unmatched. This clonotype was seen more than once but under ten times. TCRdb fed the 5' RACE reads into MiXCR, producing one record per CDR3 protein. The sample includes some 500,000 distinct CDR3 sequences, roughly an eighth seen only once; the top ten take approximately 0.98%. These same records also appear under a second study, on yellow fever vaccine responses in identical twins.

The TCR originated in a woman younger than 35 in good health. The specimen was CD4+ T cells sorted from blood. The chain links TRBV20-1 to TRBJ2-1; 8 nucleotides agree with TRBD2. CDR3 amino acids: CSARDGSGGYNEQFF. DNA for the CDR3: TGCAGTGCTAGAGATGGGAGCGGGGGATACAATGAGCAGTTCTTC.